The clone carrying this T cell receptor (beta chain) has more than one count but fewer than ten. This entry is derived from a study of response to subunit inactivated influenza vaccine. V lost 0 bases, J lost 5 bases, and 14 bases lay in between. The germline CDR1 and CDR2 sequences are SGDLS and YYNGEE. CDR3 length: 16 amino acids. From the RT-PCR reads, TCRdb called clonotypes with MiXCR, one entry per CDR3 protein. This table holds roughly 550,000 distinct CDR3 sequences, under 30% found once. The same data also went into a second study, on T cells expressing NK-cell markers. That paper states: Template switching by 5'RACE with UMIs generated the TCR beta cDNA.

The sequencing used CD4+ T cells sorted from PBMCs, collected 11 to 12 days after vaccination. The rearrangement links TRBV9 to TRBJ2-2; D is unclear. The receptor's source is a man over 45 who received an inactivated influenza vaccine. CDR3 in amino acids: CASSVGPPRRTGELFF. DNA for the CDR3: TGTGCCAGCAGCGTAGGGCCCCCGAGAAGGACCGGGGAGCTGTTTTTT.